The present T cell receptor beta chain was sequenced within a study of T cells in severe cutaneous drug reactions. Study information: Collected from acute- or recovery-stage patients: blister fluids/cells and PBMC. Study-wide results and caveats: TRBV12-4 use rose strongly in carbamazepine-induced Stevens-Johnson syndrome or toxic epidermal necrolysis, averaging roughly 32% in blister cells and about 5% in PBMC.

Looked up from germline, CDR1 is MDHEN and CDR2 is SYDVKM. CDR3 size: 16 residues. Of note for this clonotype: Its cognate antigen is unknown.

Sequenced patients had Stevens-Johnson syndrome or toxic epidermal necrolysis caused by carbamazepine. The iRepertoire multiplex PCR system with TCR subtype-specific primers built both bulk and single-cell libraries. Bulk TCR beta libraries: multiplex PCR with V-, D- and J-region primers. Each CDR3 protein gets one entry in TCRdb, which reprocessed the multiplex PCR reads and gives no DNA. This sample lists a few thousand distinct CDR3 sequences; its ten largest clones have less than 65%. Material for sequencing was cells from a skin blister. The sequence came from a human donor with toxic epidermal necrolysis, a severe cutaneous drug reaction. This chain uses TRBV28 with TRBJ2-1; the TRBD1 assignment by TCRdb is unverifiable without DNA. The CDR3 loop reads CASSFFLRGFRYEQFF.